A single sample gave rise to the 20 T cell receptor beta chains below, sequenced in a study of tumor-infiltrating lymphocytes in primary liver carcinoma. It was unsorted whole blood that yielded blood RNA, and germline DNA was also extracted. cDNA specific to TCR beta was made from 450 to 500 ng of total RNA, with a constant-region primer employed for priming. It was through three nested multiplex PCR rounds of slightly modified ARM-PCR that TCR beta libraries arose. With TRBV1-TRBV30 forward primers and a C-beta reverse primer, the first two PCR rounds were run for approximately 10 cycles each. One entry per CDR3 protein results from TCRdb running MiXCR on the multiplex PCR reads. The sample records 300,000 to 350,000 distinct CDR3 sequences, roughly 60% being singletons. The specimen sequenced was peripheral blood. Every receptor here comes from a woman aged 30 to 39 with primary liver carcinoma and hepatitis B virus infection.

A word on this clonotype: Possible read error: a much larger clone is one base away. The chain has TRBV6-1 and TRBJ2-6; D is perhaps TRBD1 (5 bases). The CDR3 sequence is 13 residues long. Germline CDR1 is MNHNS and CDR2 is SASEGT. CDR3 DNA: TGTGTCAGCAGTGACAGCCTGGCCAACGTCCTGACTTTC. Its protein product is CVSSDSLANVLTF.

This chain joins TRBV6-1 and TRBJ1-5, with 9 bases fitting TRBD1. Germline assignment: CDR1 MNHNS and CDR2 SASEGT. Trimming at V came to 8 bases and at J to 9 bases, leaving 8 bases not matched to a gene. The CDR3 loop spans 13 amino acids. CDR3 loop: CASSGDRDRPQHF. The CDR3 region has the DNA TGTGCCAGCTCAGGGGACAGGGATCGGCCCCAGCATTTT.

This chain joins TRBV11-3 and TRBJ1-5, with a weak D call TRBD2 (6 bases). Gene TRBJ2-3 matches the end of the DNA better, so the J call may be wrong. The CDR3 is made up of 12 amino acids. CDR1 SGHNT and CDR2 YENEEA come from the germline V gene. The CDR3 is CAPLGGQSAQYF. In nucleotides, the CDR3 is TGTGCCCCCCTCGGAGGGCAATCAGCCCAGTATTTT.

This clonotype came up many times. In nucleotides, the CDR3 is TGTGCCAGCAGCTCGCGGACTAGCGGGTTTACCGGGGAGCTGTTTTTT. Protein sequence: CASSSRTSGFTGELFF. The V and J genes are TRBV11-2 and TRBJ2-2; 11 bases line up with TRBD2. The CDR3 is 16 amino acids. The germline V gene has CDR1 SGHAT and CDR2 FQNNGV. J lost 5 bases, V lost 4 bases, and 6 bases had no gene match. The full variable domain, completed using reference TRBV11-2 and TRBJ2-2, is EAGVAQSPRYKIIEKRQSVAFWCNPISGHATLYWYQQILGQGPKLLIQFQNNGVVDDSQLPKDRFSAERLKGVDSTLKIQPAKLEDSAVYLCASSSRTSGFTGELFFGEGSRLTVL.

Concerning this clonotype itself: At one end, the junction sequence differs from germline, possibly due to a read error. The chain recombines TRBV6-1 with TRBJ2-1, with D unclear. Per germline, CDR1 MNHNS and CDR2 SASEGT. This CDR3 region has 16 residues. The chain's CDR3 is CASSELRWVSYIEQFF. CDR3 sequence (DNA): TGTGCCAGCAGTGAATTAAGGTGGGTCTCCTACATTGAGCAGTTCTTC.

This chain uses TRBV5-4 with TRBJ2-5; D tentatively fits TRBD1 or TRBD2 (5 bases each). The CDR3 has 13 amino acids. V gave up 7 bases and J gave up 2 bases, with 12 bases separating them. Per germline, CDR1 SGHNT and CDR2 YYREEE (reference sequence). For the CDR3, the DNA is TGTGCCAGCGGCTGGGACGTTCAAGAGACCCAGTACTTC. It codes for CASGWDVQETQYF.

Worth noting for this clonotype: Mismatch with germline at one junction end may stem from a read error. The CDR3 here is CASSQDLNGPNTGEMFF. CDR3 nucleotide sequence: TGCGCCAGCAGCCAAGATTTGAACGGGCCGAACACCGGGGAGATGTTTTTT. V usage is TRBV4-3 and J usage is TRBJ2-2; tentative D call: TRBD2 (5 bases). The CDR3 covers 17 residues. Germline V gene sequence: CDR1 LGHNA, CDR2 YSLEER.

For this clonotype: One end of the junction varies from germline; a read error may be responsible. V and J are TRBV12-3 or TRBV12-4 and TRBJ2-3; D gene uncertain. The CDR3 consists of 14 residues. Here the CDR3 DNA reads TGTGCCAGCAGTGAACGGGCCCTCACAGATATGCAGTATTTT. Protein product: CASSERALTDMQYF.

Note on this clonotype: A clone one base away is much larger, so this may be a read error. The chain carries TRBV6-5 and TRBJ2-6; D ambiguous. V lost 5 bases, J lost 0 bases, and 5 bases lay in between. CDR3 length: 14 residues. Germline CDR1 reads MNHEY; CDR2 reads SVGAGI. The CDR3 DNA is TGTGCCAGCAGTCACGCCTCTGGGGCCAACGTCCTGACTTTC. It encodes CASSHASGANVLTF.

In this sample, this clonotype turned up a few times. A read error may be the cause here, since a much bigger clone is one base away. The CDR3 sequence: CAVQRRFAPCNEQFF. The CDR3 coding sequence is TGTGCCGTTCAAAGGCGTTTCGCCCCATGCAATGAGCAGTTCTTC. The chain carries TRBV6-5 and TRBJ2-1, with D unresolved. Germline CDR1 MNHEY, CDR2 SVGAGI. The CDR3 covers 15 residues. Trimming cost V 11 bases and J 6 bases, with 23 bases left between them.

As concerns this clonotype: A much larger clonotype is one base distant, so this may be a read error. The V gene is TRBV4-3, the J gene TRBJ2-5; D is possibly TRBD1 (6 bases). Germline V CDR1 and CDR2: LGHNA, YSLEER. The CDR3 loop spans 15 amino acids. V lost 1 base to trimming and J lost 1 base, with 10 bases between them. CDR3: CASSQVATGQETQYF. CDR3 in DNA: TGCGCCAGCAGCCAAGTCGCGACAGGCCAAGAGACCCAGTACTTC.

Concerning this clonotype: Likely a read error: the CDR3 ends without its conserved phenylalanine or tryptophan. V gene TRBV5-1 combines with J gene TRBJ2-6; the D gene is possibly TRBD1 (6 bases). The CDR3 is made up of 18 amino acids. Germline lookup yields CDR1 SGHRS and CDR2 YFSETQ. The V and J ends lost 0 bases and 0 bases respectively, with 13 bases between them. The CDR3 DNA reads as TGCGCCAGCAGCTTGGTCGTTCGACAGGTCTCTGGGGCCAACGTCCTGACTCTC. Translation gives CASSLVVRQVSGANVLTL.

This clonotype was observed many times. The chain is built from TRBV6-2 or TRBV6-3 and TRBJ2-1; the match to TRBD2 covers 9 bases. The CDR3 runs 16 residues. CDR1 is MNHEY, CDR2 SVGEGT, per germline. With V trimmed by 6 bases and J by 7 bases, 13 bases remained unmatched. CDR3 nucleotide sequence: TGTGCCAGCAGCCAGGGGGAGGCGGGAGGGCAGAATGAGCAGTTCTTC. It specifies CASSQGEAGGQNEQFF.

CDR3 residues: CATSAGGGEKLFF. For the CDR3, the DNA is TGTGCCACCAGTGCAGGGGGAGGGGAAAAACTGTTTTTT. The chain combines TRBV24-1 with TRBJ1-4, with 7 bases identical to TRBD1. Trimming took 5 bases from V and 8 from J; bases not matched to a gene: 4. This CDR3 is 13 amino acids long. The germline V gene encodes CDR1 KGHDR and CDR2 SFDVKD.

A note on this clonotype: This may be a read error, as it is one base from a much larger clone. This chain links TRBV6-2 or TRBV6-3 with TRBJ2-1; TRBD2 matches 9 bases. This CDR3 is built from 15 residues. CDR1 is MNHEY and CDR2 is SVGEGT in the germline V gene. Trimming took 9 bases from V and 12 from J; bases not matched to a gene: 18. In DNA, the CDR3 is TGTGCCAGTCTCCCTTTGTCTAGCGGGACGCATGGGCAGTTCTTC. This encodes CASLPLSSGTHGQFF.

The rearrangement joins TRBV12-3 or TRBV12-4 to TRBJ2-1; possibly TRBD2 for D (6 bases). The CDR3 is 16 residues long. V was shortened by 7 bases and J by 0 bases, with 16 bases between the two germline ends. The CDR3 is CASMTGLGSSYNEQFF. The CDR3 DNA sequence: TGTGCCAGCATGACGGGACTCGGGAGCTCCTACAATGAGCAGTTCTTC.

This clonotype was recorded a few times. This rearrangement joins TRBV5-6 to TRBJ1-5, with a tentative D call TRBD1 (6 bases). The germline V gene encodes CDR1 SGHDT and CDR2 YYEEEE. The V end was cut by 4 bases, the J end by 4 bases, with 18 bases between. The CDR3 covers 16 residues. The CDR3 DNA sequence: TGTGCCAGCAGCCAATCAGGGGAGGGGCAGAATCAGCCCCAGCATTTT. Its protein is CASSQSGEGQNQPQHF.

The gene calls are TRBV30 and TRBJ2-1; 9 bases fit TRBD2. The CDR3 runs to 14 residues. V lost 5 bases, J lost 6 bases, and 8 bases stayed unmatched. In germline, CDR1 is GTSNPN, CDR2 SVGIG (reference sequence). The CDR3 protein is CAWGKGLAVNEQFF. The CDR3 coding sequence is TGTGCCTGGGGGAAGGGACTAGCTGTCAATGAGCAGTTCTTC. The entire variable domain, with the rest obtained from reference TRBV30 and TRBJ2-1, is as follows: SQTIHQWPATLVQPVGSPLSLECTVEGTSNPNLYWYRQAAGRGLQLLFYSVGIGQISSEVPQNLSASRPQDRQFILSSKKLLLSDSGFYLCAWGKGLAVNEQFFGPGTRLTVL.

This clonotype was counted only a few times. This sequence may be a read error, since a much larger clone differs from it by one base. The rearrangement joins TRBV11-2 to TRBJ1-5; 9 nucleotides line up with TRBD1. The length of the CDR3 is 14 residues. The V gene's germline CDR1 is SGHAT and CDR2 FQNNGV. The CDR3 DNA follows: TGTACCAGCAGCCCTGGGACAGGGATCCAGCCCCAGCATTTT. As protein: CTSSPGTGIQPQHF.

A remark on this clonotype: Germline and junction disagree at one end, which may indicate a read error. The rearrangement uses TRBV5-1 and TRBJ2-7; TRBD2 agrees at 10 bases. This CDR3 has 14 residues. CDR1 is SGHRS and CDR2 is YFSETQ in the germline V gene. In nucleotides, the CDR3 is TGCGCCAGCAGCTCTAGCGGGGGCTCCTACGAGCGGTACTTC. Translating gives CASSSSGGSYERYF. The whole variable domain, remainder taken from reference TRBV5-1 and TRBJ2-7, is KAGVTQTPRYLIKTRGQQVTLSCSPISGHRSVSWYQQTPGQGLQFLFEYFSETQRNKGNFPGRFSGRQFSNSRSEMNVSTLELGDSALYLCASSSSGGSYERYFGPGTRLTVT.